This TCR beta chain was found in a study of control samples from healthy donors and cancer patients. Produced via immunoSEQ multiplex PCR; TCRdb's table is partial and in-frame only. Of more than 15,000 clones in the sample, approximately 80% were seen once. The V and J ends lost 5 bases and 0 bases respectively, with 5 bases between them. This CDR3 has 13 amino acids. This TCR was recovered from a man older than 75 with head and neck cancer. Sequenced sample: PBMCs. V and J are TRBV12-3 or TRBV12-4 and TRBJ1-5; D is ambiguous. CDR3 residues: CASSLSSNQPQHF. The DNA for the CDR3 is TGTGCCAGCAGTCTAAGTAGCAATCAGCCCCAGCATTTT.